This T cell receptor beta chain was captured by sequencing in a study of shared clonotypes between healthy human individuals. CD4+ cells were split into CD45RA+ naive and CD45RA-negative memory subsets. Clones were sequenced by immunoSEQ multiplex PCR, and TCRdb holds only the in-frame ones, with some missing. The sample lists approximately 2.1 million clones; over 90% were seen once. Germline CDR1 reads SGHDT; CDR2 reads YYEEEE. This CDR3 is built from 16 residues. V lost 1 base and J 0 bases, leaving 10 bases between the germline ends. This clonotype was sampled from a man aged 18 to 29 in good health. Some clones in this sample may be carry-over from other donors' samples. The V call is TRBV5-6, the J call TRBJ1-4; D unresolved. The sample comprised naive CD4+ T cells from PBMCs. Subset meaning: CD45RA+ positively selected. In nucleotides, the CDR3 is TGTGCCAGCAGCTTGCTTTCCCGTGCAACTAATGAAAAACTGTTTTTT. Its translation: CASSLLSRATNEKLFF.